This T cell receptor beta chain derives from a study of CD8+ T cells in alopecia areata. Study-wide results and limits: Tofacitinib significantly brought down scalp clonality and expanded CD8+ clones among top 100.

As regards this clone: Its antigen is not identified.

Extraction of RNA preceded its reverse transcription into cDNA, which served as the sequencing template. Libraries were prepared by immunoSEQ multiplex PCR; TCRdb keeps only in-frame clonotypes and omits some of them. Of 150,000 to 200,000 clones in the sample, approximately 67% were seen once. The treatment here: oral pan-JAK inhibitor, 5-10 mg twice daily. Germline V CDR1 and CDR2: SQVTM, ANQGSEA. Trimming shortened V by 4 bases and J by 6 bases, and 21 bases separated the two germline ends. This CDR3 has 15 residues. The sequencing here drew on CD4+ T cells sorted from blood, taken at approximately week 49, from a patient treated with tofacitinib. The chain couples TRBV29-1 to TRBJ1-2; unclear D gene. The receptor's source is a human donor with alopecia areata. The CDR3 loop is CSVGEHPGLGDGYTF. The CDR3 DNA is TGCAGCGTTGGCGAGCATCCAGGTTTGGGTGATGGCTACACCTTC.